This TCR beta chain came from a study of cytomegalovirus exposure and HLA in healthy donors. Measured with immunoSEQ multiplex PCR; TCRdb has only the in-frame clones, and not every one. The data contain tens of thousands of clones, about 91% of them singletons. Study outcomes and limitations: In the roughly 130 validation repertoires, a later analysis found that first-cohort TCR clusters tended to co-occur. Associated with cytomegalovirus, according to the listing, were around 160 TCR beta chains. Some public TCRs appeared in many individuals, while most sequences were rare.

The CDR3 consists of 13 residues. Trimming stripped 6 bases from V and 3 bases from J, with 12 bases between. Only one count was recorded for this clone. Its target is not known. Sequenced: PBMCs. V usage is TRBV23-1 and J usage is TRBJ2-7; TRBD1 might be the D (5 bases). TRBV23-1 is noted as an ORF with a role that remains uncertain. The source is a woman aged 25-40 years in good health and CMV-seronegative. The CDR3 loop is CASSIGRGYEQYF. The CDR3 region has the DNA TGCGCCAGCAGCATCGGAAGGGGCTACGAGCAGTACTTC.